This T cell receptor (beta chain) came from a study of immune evolution from preneoplasia to lung adenocarcinoma. Assay used: immunoSEQ multiplex PCR; TCRdb lists only in-frame clones, some missing. Found here are about 41,000 clones, 65% to 80% of them singletons; the top ten hold about 4.4%. As regards this clone: The junction and the germline gene differ at one end; a read error may be behind it.

Germline values: CDR1 GTSNPN, CDR2 SVGIG (reference sequence). The CDR3 covers 12 residues. Specimen: FFPE invasive lung adenocarcinoma tissue. The TCR comes from a person in their 60s with lung adenocarcinoma. V is TRBV30 and J is TRBJ2-7; D call uncertain. The CDR3 region is CAWSLRSYGQYF. In nucleotides, the CDR3 is TGTGCCTGGAGTCTCCGAAGCTACGGGCAGTACTTC.